The text below deals with one TCR beta chain. Its specificity is unknown. CDR1 and CDR2 (germline): DFQATT, SNEGSKA (reference sequence). V lost 5 bases and J lost 1; bases outside the gene matches: 13. The CDR3 contains 16 residues. The library was made from cDNA and included unique molecular identifiers. The source material, 1 to 10 million T cells, gave rise to about 520,000 cDNA molecules. Using its own MiXCR run on the PCR reads, TCRdb lists one record per CDR3 protein. This sample has about half a million distinct CDR3 sequences, with under 55% found just once. The data originate from a study of post-analysis software for immune sequencing data. Overall study context: As for disease course, relapsing-remitting, secondary progressive and progressive-relapsing multiple sclerosis were all included.

Whole-study results and caveats: When patients were compared with controls, a handful of TRBV segments were more frequent, TRBV5-6, TRBV5-1 and TRBV20-1 among them. Compared with controls, patients showed significantly lower normalized Chao1 diversity.

The specimen was blood. This sequence joins TRBV20-1 and TRBJ1-1, with 7 bases matching TRBD1. The TCR sequence derives from a girl aged 10-17 years with multiple sclerosis. The CDR3 sequence is CSAEFWDRDKNTEAFF. As DNA, the CDR3 is TGCAGTGCTGAGTTTTGGGACAGAGACAAGAACACTGAAGCTTTCTTT.